Listed here are 22 T cell receptor beta chains from one sample, sequenced in a study of tumor-infiltrating lymphocytes in localized non-small cell lung cancer. Assay used: immunoSEQ multiplex PCR; TCRdb lists only in-frame clones, some missing. Found here are about 13,000 clones, about 63% of them singletons; the top ten hold just under 9.5%. The specimen sequenced was lung tumor tissue. These receptors were taken from a human donor with non-small cell lung cancer.

The V and J genes are TRBV5-4 and TRBJ2-7, with 15 bases matching TRBD2. Germline trimming cut 7 bases from V and 7 bases from J; bases unmatched to any gene: 9. CDR1 and CDR2 from the germline V gene are SGHNT and YYREEE (reference sequence). CDR3 size: 15 residues. The CDR3 loop is CASGGLAGGPGEQYF. The DNA for the CDR3 is TGTGCCAGCGGGGGACTAGCGGGAGGACCGGGGGAGCAGTACTTC.

The chain has TRBV12-5 and TRBJ2-5, with 10 bases aligning to TRBD2. The J call may not be correct, given that the DNA end is closer to TRBJ2-7. The CDR3 totals 15 residues. Germline CDR1 is LGHNT and CDR2 is FRNRAP. CDR3 sequence reads: CASRRTSGYSYEQYF. The CDR3 DNA reads as TGTGCTAGTCGACGGACTAGCGGATACTCCTACGAGCAGTACTTC.

This clone was detected a few times. This rearrangement joins TRBV30 to TRBJ1-6, with D hard to call. CDR3 length equals 17 residues. Trimming took 0 bases from V and 5 from J, leaving 17 bases between them. CDR1 GTSNPN and CDR2 SVGIG come from the germline V gene (reference sequence). The CDR3 sequence is CAWSVRAVTGNNSPLHF. CDR3 bases: TGTGCCTGGAGTGTCCGCGCCGTTACGGGCAATAATTCACCCCTCCACTTT. The full variable domain, completed using reference TRBV30 and TRBJ1-6, is SQTIHQWPATLVQPVGSPLSLECTVEGTSNPNLYWYRQAAGRGLQLLFYSVGIGQISSEVPQNLSASRPQDRQFILSSKKLLLSDSGFYLCAWSVRAVTGNNSPLHFGNGTRLTVT.

The rearrangement joins TRBV7-9 to TRBJ2-7, with 7 bases that match TRBD2. Germline V gives CDR1 SEHNR, CDR2 FQNEAQ (reference sequence). V shed 3 bases and J 4 bases; nucleotides not matched to a gene: 6. The CDR3 consists of 14 residues. Here the CDR3 DNA reads TGTGCCAGCAGCTTTTTGGACGGGGGGTACGAGCAGTACTTC. Protein sequence: CASSFLDGGYEQYF.

The J gene is TRBJ2-2, the V gene TRBV30, with 12 bases that match TRBD1. The CDR3 covers 15 residues. J lost 4 bases, V lost 3 bases, and 3 bases had no gene match. The germline V gene has CDR1 GTSNPN and CDR2 SVGIG (reference sequence). CDR3: CAWRGQGAVTGELFF. DNA for the CDR3: TGTGCCTGGAGGGGACAGGGGGCGGTCACCGGGGAGCTGTTTTTT.

The V and J genes are TRBV10-1 and TRBJ2-7, with D possibly being TRBD1 (6 bases). V lost 6 bases, J lost 6 bases, and 18 bases lay in between. CDR3 size: 14 residues. Germline V gene lookup returns CDR1 WNHNN and CDR2 SYGVQD (reference sequence). The CDR3: CASSARDTRSEQYF. CDR3 sequence (DNA): TGCGCCAGCAGCGCCAGGGACACCCGCAGCGAGCAGTACTTC.

The table lists this clone with a count of one. The chain combines TRBV29-1 with TRBJ2-7, with 11 positions matching TRBD1. Germline loops: CDR1 SQVTM, CDR2 ANQGSEA. This CDR3 has 12 residues. Trimming took 7 bases from V and 3 from J; bases not matched to a gene: 2. In DNA form, the CDR3 reads TGCAGCGGTGGGACAGGGGGCTACGAGCAGTACTTC. It encodes CSGGTGGYEQYF.

V usage is TRBV4-2 and J usage is TRBJ1-1; TRBD1 might be the D (5 bases). Germline assignment: CDR1 LGHNA and CDR2 YNFKEQ. This CDR3 has 14 residues. V shed 0 bases and J shed 6 bases, with 11 bases lying between them. The CDR3 bases are TGTGCCAGCAGCCAAGAGTCAGGGCAAGCTGAAGCTTTCTTT. This sequence encodes CASSQESGQAEAFF.

The chain employs TRBV28 and TRBJ1-3; D is uncertain. The CDR3 loop spans 15 amino acids. V was cut by 3 bases and J by 3 bases, with 12 bases left in between. In germline, CDR1 is MDHEN, CDR2 SYDVKM. The chain's CDR3 is CASSFRGFNGNTIYF. CDR3 DNA: TGTGCCAGCAGTTTCAGAGGGTTTAATGGAAACACCATATATTTT.

This chain connects TRBV7-6 to TRBJ2-5; D is possibly TRBD1 (8 bases). Germline loops: CDR1 SGHVS, CDR2 FNYEAQ. CDR3 length equals 15 residues. The germline V and J ends were trimmed by 5 bases and 2 bases, with 15 bases remaining between them. The CDR3 spells CASSHNRGGQETQYF. The DNA for the CDR3 is TGTGCCAGCAGCCATAACAGGGGGGGACAAGAGACCCAGTACTTC.

The V gene is TRBV5-5, the J gene TRBJ2-7; 7 nucleotides match TRBD2. The junction had 9 bases not matched to a gene; V was cut back by 3 bases and J by 3 bases. Germline CDR1 is SGHKS and CDR2 is YYEKEE (reference sequence). The CDR3 is made up of 15 amino acids. Here the CDR3 DNA reads TGTGCCAGCAGCTCGCCCGGGGGGACTAACTACGAGCAGTACTTC. Amino acid sequence: CASSSPGGTNYEQYF. Full variable domain (remainder filled in from reference TRBV5-5 and TRBJ2-7): DAGVTQSPTHLIKTRGQQVTLRCSPISGHKSVSWYQQVLGQGPQFIFQYYEKEERGRGNFPDRFSARQFPNYSSELNVNALLLGDSALYLCASSSPGGTNYEQYFGPGTRLTVT.

The gene calls are TRBV2 and TRBJ2-1; TRBD1 aligns across 12 bases. The germline V gene encodes CDR1 SNHLY and CDR2 FYNNEI. The CDR3 loop spans 16 amino acids. The trim removed 6 bases at V and 8 bases at J, leaving 11 bases unmatched. The CDR3 coding sequence is TGTGCCAGCAGCGCCCTTACCGGGACAGGGGGCGATGAGCAGTTCTTC. It is translated as CASSALTGTGGDEQFF.

The chain employs TRBV7-9 and TRBJ2-7; D unresolved. This CDR3 has 11 residues. V lost 1 base to trimming and J lost 6 bases, with 4 bases between them. From germline, CDR1 is SEHNR and CDR2 FQNEAQ (reference sequence). This CDR3 reads CASSLGVEQYF. CDR3 DNA: TGTGCCAGCAGCTTAGGGGTCGAGCAGTACTTC.

This clone was recorded once. The CDR3 reads CASSPPGGSTNYGYTF. The DNA of the CDR3 is TGTGCCAGCTCACCACCAGGGGGCTCCACTAACTATGGCTACACCTTC. The chain has TRBV18 and TRBJ1-2; TRBD1 agrees at 7 bases. Trimming took 0 bases from V and 0 from J; bases not matched to a gene: 4. Germline V gene data show CDR1 as KGHSH and CDR2 as LQKENI. This CDR3 contains 16 residues.

The chain joins TRBV7-3 to TRBJ2-3; D is ambiguous. The V gene's germline CDR1 is SGHTA and CDR2 FQGTGA. With 0 bases removed from V and 5 bases from J, the gap between germline ends came to 9 bases. The CDR3 extends over 14 amino acids. For the CDR3, the DNA is TGTGCCAGCAGCTTAACTGGCCGCAGAGATACGCAGTATTTT. It is translated as CASSLTGRRDTQYF.

The chain carries TRBV2 and TRBJ2-7; 9 bases line up with TRBD2. CDR3 length equals 14 residues. Germline CDR1 is SNHLY and CDR2 is FYNNEI. With V trimmed by 10 bases and J by 3 bases, 10 bases remained unmatched. The CDR3 nucleotides read TGTGCCACTACCCAAGGACTAGCGTACTACGAGCAGTACTTC. It specifies CATTQGLAYYEQYF.

The chain combines TRBV5-1 with TRBJ1-1; 7 nucleotides line up with TRBD1. Looked up from germline, CDR1 is SGHRS and CDR2 is YFSETQ. The V and J ends lost 0 bases and 2 bases, in that order; junction bases with no gene match: 16. The CDR3 runs 19 residues. In nucleotides, the CDR3 is TGCGCCAGCAGCTTGGGGGATTACCGGACAGGTCATTCAAACACTGAAGCTTTCTTT. As protein: CASSLGDYRTGHSNTEAFF. Looking up the rest from reference TRBV5-1 and TRBJ1-1 gives the full variable domain: KAGVTQTPRYLIKTRGQQVTLSCSPISGHRSVSWYQQTPGQGLQFLFEYFSETQRNKGNFPGRFSGRQFSNSRSEMNVSTLELGDSALYLCASSLGDYRTGHSNTEAFFGQGTRLTVV.

The chain has TRBV13 and TRBJ1-3; D gene ambiguous. Looked up from germline, CDR1 is PRHDT and CDR2 is FYEKMQ (reference sequence). This CDR3 comprises 11 residues. Trimming shortened V by 7 bases and J by 8 bases, and 9 bases separated the two germline ends. CDR3 nucleotide sequence: TGTGCCAGCAACCGGGTGGACACCATATATTTT. Amino acids: CASNRVDTIYF.

The V gene is TRBV13, the J gene TRBJ1-1; no clear D gene. Germline CDR1 reads PRHDT; CDR2 reads FYEKMQ (reference sequence). The length of the CDR3 is 14 residues. The V gene lost 4 bases and the J gene lost 0 bases, with 9 bases spanning the gap. CDR3 DNA: TGTGCCAGCAGCTCCACCAGGCTGAACACTGAAGCTTTCTTT. It translates to CASSSTRLNTEAFF. The whole variable domain, filled in from reference TRBV13 and TRBJ1-1, reads AAGVIQSPRHLIKEKRETATLKCYPIPRHDTVYWYQQGPGQDPQFLISFYEKMQSDKGSIPDRFSAQQFSDYHSELNMSSLELGDSALYFCASSSTRLNTEAFFGQGTRLTVV.

The chain joins TRBV19 to TRBJ2-1; D not certain. V was pared by 8 bases and J by 0 bases, with 8 bases between. Germline V gene data show CDR1 as LNHDA and CDR2 as SQIVND (reference sequence). The CDR3 loop spans 13 amino acids. The CDR3, as DNA: TGTGCCAGTGGCGCGACCTCCTACAATGAGCAGTTCTTC. Its protein product is CASGATSYNEQFF.

This clone has only a few counts. The chain couples TRBV21-1 to TRBJ1-1. TRBV21-1 is a pseudogene. This CDR3 is built from 14 residues. The CDR3: CASSKGGLSCEAFF. The CDR3 DNA reads as TGTGCCAGCAGCAAAGGGGGACTCTCGTGTGAAGCTTTCTTT.

The chain has TRBV7-6 and TRBJ2-2, with 11 bases lining up with TRBD2. V was pared by 6 bases and J by 3 bases, with 12 bases of the junction left unmatched. The CDR3 has 18 residues. Germline V gene sequence: CDR1 SGHVS, CDR2 FNYEAQ. CDR3: CASSALAGGLRDTGELFF. The CDR3 DNA follows: TGTGCCAGCAGTGCTTTAGCGGGGGGGCTCCGCGACACCGGGGAGCTGTTTTTT.